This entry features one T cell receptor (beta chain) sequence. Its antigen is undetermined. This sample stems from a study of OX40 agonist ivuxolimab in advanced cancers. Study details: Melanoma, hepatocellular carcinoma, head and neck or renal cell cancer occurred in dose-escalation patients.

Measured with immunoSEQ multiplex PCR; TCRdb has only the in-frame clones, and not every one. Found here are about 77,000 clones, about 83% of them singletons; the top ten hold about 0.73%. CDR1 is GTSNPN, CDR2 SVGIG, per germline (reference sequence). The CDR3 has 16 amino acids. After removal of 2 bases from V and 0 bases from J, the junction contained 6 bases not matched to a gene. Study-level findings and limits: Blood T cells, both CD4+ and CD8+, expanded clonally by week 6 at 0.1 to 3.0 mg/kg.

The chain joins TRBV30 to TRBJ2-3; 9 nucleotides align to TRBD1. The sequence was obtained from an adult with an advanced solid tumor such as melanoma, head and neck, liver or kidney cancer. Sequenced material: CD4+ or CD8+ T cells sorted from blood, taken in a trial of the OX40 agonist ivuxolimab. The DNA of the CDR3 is TGTGCCTGGAGTAAAACAGGGGGCATGAGCACAGATACGCAGTATTTT. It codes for CAWSKTGGMSTDTQYF. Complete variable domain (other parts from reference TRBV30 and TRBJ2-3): SQTIHQWPATLVQPVGSPLSLECTVEGTSNPNLYWYRQAAGRGLQLLFYSVGIGQISSEVPQNLSASRPQDRQFILSSKKLLLSDSGFYLCAWSKTGGMSTDTQYFGPGTRLTVL.